Sequencing of this T cell receptor (beta chain) was carried out in a study of vaccination and CD4 T cells after COVID-19. About the research overall: Overlapping spike pools from SARS-CoV-2 and HCoV-NL63, HCoV-OC43 and HCoV-229E served as culture stimuli.

The CDR3 runs to 15 residues. The trim removed 6 bases at V and 3 bases at J, leaving 3 bases unmatched. The V gene's germline CDR1 is LNHDA and CDR2 SQIVND (reference sequence). About this clonotype: Its antigen is undetermined.

An Oncomine TCR Beta short-read assay was used to sequence the DNA from cultured CD4+ T cells. MiXCR was run by TCRdb on the PCR reads, yielding one entry per CDR3 protein. The table has 15,000 to 20,000 distinct CDR3 sequences, more than 50% seen once. Treatment: roughly nine-day PBMC culture with coronavirus spike peptide pools or control peptides (ViraFEST assay). Researchers reported culturing a few million PBMCs per well with 10 IU/ml IL-2 and about 9 ug/ml peptide pools. V and J are TRBV19 and TRBJ2-5; 14 bases agree with TRBD2. This sequence originates from a human donor who had recovered from COVID-19. The sequencing used CD4+ T cells from blood, cultured in vitro, collected before SARS-CoV-2 vaccination. DNA of the CDR3: TGTGCCAGTAGAAAGGGACTAGCGGGAGAAGAGACCCAGTACTTC. Translating gives CASRKGLAGEETQYF.